This passage covers 20 T cell receptor beta chains from one sample sequenced in a study of T-cell reconstitution after alpha-beta-depleted transplantation in children. A library of TCRbeta sequences, prepared with unique molecular identifiers, was generated. Each CDR3 protein is one row after TCRdb ran MiXCR on the PCR reads. The sample shows around 130,000 distinct CDR3 sequences, 9.5% to 10% of them seen only once. The material was PBMCs, mostly from graft donor cells, obtained 180 days after TCRalphabeta/CD19-depleted stem cell transplant. These receptors originate from a girl in the first two years of life who had a stem cell transplant for combined immunodeficiency, so the T cells may come from the graft donor.

This clonotype was counted between two and nine times. The CDR3 region is CSVATGMLVYEQFF. The DNA for the CDR3 is TGCAGCGTTGCCACAGGGATGTTGGTCTATGAGCAGTTCTTC. This chain joins TRBV29-1 and TRBJ2-1; D may be TRBD1 (6 bases). The CDR3 consists of 14 residues. Germline V gene data show CDR1 as SQVTM and CDR2 as ANQGSEA. The ends were cut back, 4 bases at V and 8 bases at J, with 18 bases in the middle.

This clonotype has a handful of counts. This sequence joins TRBV29-1 and TRBJ1-4, with TRBD1 matching over 8 bases. The CDR3 contains 14 residues. The junction had 9 bases not matched to a gene; V was cut back by 4 bases and J by 8 bases. The germline CDR1 and CDR2 sequences are SQVTM and ANQGSEA. CDR3 in DNA: TGCAGCGTTGGTGGGGGACAGGAACGGGAAAAACTGTTTTTT. This codes for CSVGGGQEREKLFF.

J is TRBJ2-6 and V is TRBV5-1, with D perhaps given as TRBD1 or TRBD2 (5 bases each). The CDR3 runs to 19 residues. Trimming stripped 5 bases from V and 1 base from J, with 22 bases between. CDR1 is SGHRS, CDR2 YFSETQ, per germline. The CDR3 protein is CASSSQPGRSLSGANVLTF. DNA for the CDR3: TGCGCCAGCAGTTCACAACCGGGACGAAGCCTATCTGGGGCCAACGTCCTGACTTTC.

CDR3 DNA: TGTGCCAGCAGCTTAGGGGCAAGGGCGCAGTATTTT. Translating it yields CASSLGARAQYF. The chain combines TRBV7-2 with TRBJ2-3; no reliable D call. CDR3 length: 12 residues. Per germline, CDR1 SGHTA and CDR2 FQGNSA. Trimming removed 1 base from V and 10 bases from J, with 9 bases in between.

The chain links TRBV6-5 to TRBJ1-1; D is possibly TRBD1 (5 bases). The germline V gene has CDR1 MNHEY and CDR2 SVGAGI. This CDR3 region has 16 residues. V lost 2 bases and J lost 0, with 13 bases in between. The CDR3 reads CASSYDGASMNTEAFF. The DNA of the CDR3 is TGTGCCAGCAGTTACGACGGGGCCTCTATGAACACTGAAGCTTTCTTT.

This clonotype was detected only a few times. The chain's CDR3 is CASSYSQGTTGANVLTF. The CDR3 region has the DNA TGTGCCAGCAGTTACTCACAGGGGACGACTGGGGCCAACGTCCTGACTTTC. The chain joins TRBV6-5 to TRBJ2-6, with 7 nucleotides matching TRBD1. Unmatched junction bases numbered 4, after V lost 0 bases and J lost 2 bases. Germline-derived CDR1 and CDR2 are MNHEY and SVGAGI. The CDR3 has 17 residues.

The chain couples TRBV11-2 to TRBJ2-7; no firm D call. The ends were cut back, 0 bases at V and 2 bases at J, with 11 bases in the middle. CDR1 SGHAT and CDR2 FQNNGV come from the germline V gene. This CDR3 is built from 15 residues. This CDR3 is CASSLDRSVPYEQYF. Here the CDR3 DNA reads TGTGCCAGCAGCTTAGATCGGTCCGTTCCCTACGAGCAGTACTTC.

This clonotype was observed a handful of times. The chain carries TRBV9 and TRBJ2-7; D may be TRBD1 or TRBD2 (5 bases each). The germline CDR1 and CDR2 sequences are SGDLS and YYNGEE. This CDR3 has 15 residues. Trimming shortened V by 0 bases and J by 0 bases, and 10 bases separated the two germline ends. DNA for the CDR3: TGTGCCAGCAGCGTAGAAGAGGGGCTCTCCTACGAGCAGTACTTC. It specifies CASSVEEGLSYEQYF.

This clonotype has ten or more counts. The chain uses TRBV29-1 and TRBJ1-1; unclear D gene. Germline CDR1 reads SQVTM; CDR2 reads ANQGSEA. The CDR3 extends over 13 amino acids. V lost 6 bases, J lost 6 bases, and 17 bases lay in between. CDR3 protein: CSVVRRLSPEAFF. CDR3 in DNA: TGCAGCGTGGTGCGGAGGTTGTCCCCTGAAGCTTTCTTT.

V is TRBV5-5 and J is TRBJ1-2; 9 nucleotides align to TRBD1. The CDR3 sequence is 15 residues long. CDR1 and CDR2 (germline): SGHKS, YYEKEE (reference sequence). With V trimmed by 0 bases and J by 8 bases, 8 bases remained unmatched. CDR3 protein: CASSLGPGQGCGYTF. For the CDR3, the DNA is TGTGCCAGCAGCTTGGGCCCGGGACAGGGCTGCGGCTACACCTTC. The whole variable domain, remainder taken from reference TRBV5-5 and TRBJ1-2, is DAGVTQSPTHLIKTRGQQVTLRCSPISGHKSVSWYQQVLGQGPQFIFQYYEKEERGRGNFPDRFSARQFPNYSSELNVNALLLGDSALYLCASSLGPGQGCGYTFGSGTRLTVV.

The chain is built from TRBV6-5 and TRBJ2-5, with D unresolved. Germline V lookup: CDR1 MNHEY, CDR2 SVGAGI. This CDR3 has 15 amino acids. V lost 2 bases to trimming and J lost 1 base, with 11 bases between them. The CDR3 is CASSYVYTLQETQYF. The CDR3 DNA sequence: TGTGCCAGCAGTTACGTCTACACCCTCCAAGAGACCCAGTACTTC.

This clonotype was picked up a small number of times. The chain links TRBV20-1 to TRBJ2-3; D perhaps matches TRBD1 (6 bases). This CDR3 region has 13 residues. Per the germline V gene, CDR1 is DFQATT and CDR2 is SNEGSKA (reference sequence). Between the trimmed V and J ends, which lost 1 base and 1 base, there was a span of 6 bases. The CDR3 coding sequence is TGCAGTGCTAGAGGGACAGGCACAGATACGCAGTATTTT. It codes for CSARGTGTDTQYF.

The chain joins TRBV4-2 to TRBJ2-5, with D tentatively TRBD1 (6 bases). This CDR3 is 17 amino acids long. The germline gives CDR1 LGHNA, CDR2 YNFKEQ. V was clipped by 3 bases and J by 2 bases, with 19 bases between them. CDR3 sequence: CASSHGCRDTGQETQYF. The CDR3 nucleotides read TGTGCCAGCAGCCATGGTTGCCGGGACACCGGACAAGAGACCCAGTACTTC.

The CDR3 DNA reads as TGTGCCAGCAGCTTCCCTGTTTCAGGGGGCACTGAAGCTTTCTTT. Translating it yields CASSFPVSGGTEAFF. The V call is TRBV7-2, the J call TRBJ1-1, with 7 bases matching TRBD1. This CDR3 is built from 15 residues. V gave up 3 bases and J gave up 4 bases; unmatched junction bases: 8. Germline loops: CDR1 SGHTA, CDR2 FQGNSA. Full variable domain (outside the CDR3, taken from reference TRBV7-2 and TRBJ1-1): GAGVSQSPSNKVTEKGKDVELRCDPISGHTALYWYRQSLGQGLEFLIYFQGNSAPDKSGLPSDRFSAERTGGSVSTLTIQRTQQEDSAVYLCASSFPVSGGTEAFFGQGTRLTVV.

At least ten counts were recorded for this clonotype. The V gene is TRBV12-3 or TRBV12-4, the J gene TRBJ1-4, with TRBD1 matching over 7 bases. The V and J ends lost 6 bases and 4 bases, in that order; junction bases with no gene match: 8. CDR3 length: 15 amino acids. CDR3 sequence: CASRPPGTDNEKLFF. For the CDR3, the DNA is TGTGCCAGCAGACCTCCCGGGACAGATAATGAAAAACTGTTTTTT.

The sample holds many counts of this clonotype. This rearrangement joins TRBV7-2 to TRBJ2-5, with TRBD2 identical over 15 bases. From germline, CDR1 is SGHTA and CDR2 FQGNSA. This CDR3 is built from 17 residues. V dropped 4 bases and J dropped 0; count of bases not matched to a gene: 3. CDR3 in amino acids: CASSSGTSGRYQETQYF. DNA for the CDR3: TGTGCCAGCAGCTCCGGGACTAGCGGGAGGTACCAAGAGACCCAGTACTTC. Filled out from reference TRBV7-2 and TRBJ2-5, the complete variable domain reads GAGVSQSPSNKVTEKGKDVELRCDPISGHTALYWYRQSLGQGLEFLIYFQGNSAPDKSGLPSDRFSAERTGGSVSTLTIQRTQQEDSAVYLCASSSGTSGRYQETQYFGPGTRLLVL.

The chain combines TRBV16 with TRBJ2-1; 11 bases match TRBD2. CDR3 length: 16 residues. Germline V gene sequence: CDR1 KGHSY, CDR2 FQNENV. Losses at the gene ends were 5 bases for V and 13 bases for J; bases not matched to a gene: 16. The CDR3 DNA is TGTGCCAGCAGCGATAGACTAGCGGGAAATGATGGGCCCCAGTTCTTC. Its translation is CASSDRLAGNDGPQFF.

This clonotype was counted only a few times. This rearrangement joins TRBV29-1 to TRBJ2-7, with no clear D. The CDR3 loop spans 13 amino acids. Germline V CDR1 and CDR2: SQVTM, ANQGSEA. V was shortened by 2 bases and J by 3 bases, with 11 bases between the two germline ends. The CDR3 region is CSVETGEHYEQYF. The CDR3 nucleotides read TGCAGCGTTGAAACGGGCGAGCACTACGAGCAGTACTTC.

The sample holds a few counts of this clonotype. This chain connects TRBV10-3 to TRBJ2-5, with 7 bases matching TRBD2. The CDR3 runs 14 residues. In germline, CDR1 is ENHRY, CDR2 SYGVKD. Unmatched junction bases numbered 3, after V lost 3 bases and J lost 2 bases. CDR3 DNA sequence: TGTGCCATCAGTGATTCTAGCGGACAAGAGACCCAGTACTTC. Amino acid sequence: CAISDSSGQETQYF.

A few counts support this clonotype. The rearrangement uses TRBV12-5 and TRBJ2-5; D remains ambiguous. This CDR3 is 14 amino acids long. Trimming pared 7 bases from V and 2 bases from J, leaving 14 bases between. Looked up from germline, CDR1 is LGHNT and CDR2 is FRNRAP. The CDR3 DNA follows: TGTGCTAGTGCCTCCGGTGGCAAGCAAGAGACCCAGTACTTC. Its translation: CASASGGKQETQYF.